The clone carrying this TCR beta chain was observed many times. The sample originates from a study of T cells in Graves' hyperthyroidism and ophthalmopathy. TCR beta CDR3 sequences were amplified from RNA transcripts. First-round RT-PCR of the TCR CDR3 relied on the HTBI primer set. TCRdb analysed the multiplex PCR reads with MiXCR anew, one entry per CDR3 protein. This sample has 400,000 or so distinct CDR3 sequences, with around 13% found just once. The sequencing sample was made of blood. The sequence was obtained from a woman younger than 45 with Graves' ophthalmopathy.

Written as DNA, the CDR3 is TGTGCCATCAGTGAGACCCCGGGACAGGGAAGCTCCTATAATTCACCCCTCCACTTT. Protein: CAISETPGQGSSYNSPLHF. This chain joins TRBV10-3 and TRBJ1-6, with 9 nucleotides matching TRBD1. The CDR3 totals 19 residues. Germline V lookup: CDR1 ENHRY, CDR2 SYGVKD. V was pared by 2 bases and J by 0 bases, with 8 bases of the junction left unmatched.